The 4 T cell receptor beta chains listed next were all sequenced from one sample in a study of T cells in Graves' hyperthyroidism and ophthalmopathy. Amplification of TCR beta CDR3 regions used RNA as the template. The HTBI primer set served for first-round RT-PCR of the TCR CDR3. TCRdb passed the multiplex PCR reads through MiXCR, listing each CDR3 protein once. The sample yields 330,000 or so distinct CDR3 sequences, around 19% seen once. Sequencing was carried out using blood. The receptors were sampled from a middle-aged man with Graves' ophthalmopathy.

This clonotype has just a few counts. V gene TRBV28 combines with J gene TRBJ1-4, with D tentatively TRBD1 (5 bases). The germline V gene has CDR1 MDHEN and CDR2 SYDVKM. V was shortened by 5 bases and J by 4 bases, with 14 bases between the two germline ends. The CDR3 sequence is 15 residues long. The CDR3 sequence: CASSVPGSGNEKLFF. The DNA for the CDR3 is TGTGCCAGCAGTGTCCCAGGGTCCGGTAATGAAAAACTGTTTTTT.

The chain combines TRBV7-3 with TRBJ2-3; 8 bases are shared with TRBD1. The CDR3 covers 15 residues. Germline V gene sequence: CDR1 SGHTA, CDR2 FQGTGA. Unmatched junction bases numbered 5, after V lost 4 bases and J lost 2 bases. This CDR3 reads CASSSGQGHTDTQYF. CDR3 in DNA: TGTGCCAGCAGCTCCGGACAGGGCCACACAGATACGCAGTATTTT.

In its sample, this clonotype was seen a few times. The genes are TRBV4-1 and TRBJ2-3, with D perhaps given as TRBD1 or TRBD2 (5 bases each). CDR1 and CDR2 from the germline V gene are MGHRA and YSYEKL. The CDR3 has 15 residues. V lost 1 base, J lost 0 bases, and 8 bases lay in between. The CDR3 DNA is TGCGCCAGCAGCCAAGCTCGGGACAGCACAGATACGCAGTATTTT. Translated: CASSQARDSTDTQYF.

This clonotype has more than one count but fewer than ten. The rearrangement links TRBV7-9 to TRBJ2-7; 9 bases are a match to TRBD2. The CDR3 extends over 14 amino acids. V was pared by 5 bases and J by 5 bases, with 7 bases of the junction left unmatched. Germline assignment: CDR1 SEHNR and CDR2 FQNEAQ (reference sequence). The CDR3: CASSLLAGKDEQYF. CDR3 sequence (DNA): TGTGCCAGCAGCCTCCTAGCGGGAAAGGACGAGCAGTACTTC.